This TCR beta chain is drawn from a study of blood T cell repertoires in COVID-19. In the study's own analysis: Reference gene primers were amplified, and this amplification served to estimate nucleated cell counts. Sequencing used immunoSEQ multiplex PCR; TCRdb keeps in-frame clones, though not all of them. Clone size and the V and J calls come from that table; the DNA yielded D and trimming. The repertoire holds nearly 350,000 clones, with over 80% as singletons. This clone was recorded only once. CDR1 and CDR2 from the germline V gene are GTSNPN and SVGIG (reference sequence). V was cut by 1 base and J by 5 bases, with 14 bases left in between. The CDR3 length is 14 residues.

The source material was peripheral blood. The chain employs TRBV30 and TRBJ2-5; weak D call: TRBD1 (5 bases). The receptor was isolated from a woman aged 50 to 60 with COVID-19, enrolled during active disease. CDR3 sequence: CAWSGDGAGETQYF. DNA for the CDR3: TGTGCCTGGAGTGGCGATGGGGCTGGGGAGACCCAGTACTTC.